Below are 21 T cell receptor beta chains sequenced from a single sample in a study of PD-1 blockade in classical Hodgkin lymphoma. Every patient experienced relapse after autologous stem cell transplantation, and brentuximab vedotin exposure varied. Profiled with immunoSEQ multiplex PCR; TCRdb holds only in-frame clones, not every one. The sample carries around 70,000 clones, about 64% recorded once. The source material was peripheral blood mononuclear cells (PBMCs), sampled before the second cycle of nivolumab. These receptors were obtained from a human donor with classical Hodgkin lymphoma.

The genes are TRBV5-1 and TRBJ1-1; the match to TRBD1 covers 8 bases. Germline CDR1 is SGHRS and CDR2 is YFSETQ. V was clipped by 0 bases and J by 3 bases; unmatched bases: 4. There are 15 residues in the CDR3. CDR3 loop: CASSLGTGKDTEAFF. CDR3 nucleotides: TGCGCCAGCAGCTTGGGGACAGGGAAGGACACTGAAGCTTTCTTT.

This clone was picked up a small number of times. V is TRBV11-3 and J is TRBJ2-7, with D possibly being TRBD2 (5 bases). The V gene's germline CDR1 is SGHNT and CDR2 YENEEA. The CDR3 covers 13 residues. Deletions cut 6 bases from V and 11 bases from J, with 20 bases between. CDR3 nucleotides: TGTGCCAGCAGTAGATACCGGGATAGTGCTGAGTACTTC. Protein product: CASSRYRDSAEYF. Supplemented by reference TRBV11-3 and TRBJ2-7, the full variable domain reads EAGVVQSPRYKIIEKKQPVAFWCNPISGHNTLYWYLQNLGQGPELLIRYENEEAVDDSQLPKDRFSAERLKGVDSTLKIQPAELGDSAVYLCASSRYRDSAEYFGPGTRLTVT.

The chain is built from TRBV28 and TRBJ2-7, with 10 bases that match TRBD1. Germline V gives CDR1 MDHEN, CDR2 SYDVKM. CDR3 length equals 15 residues. With V trimmed by 2 bases and J by 1 base, 2 bases remained unmatched. The CDR3 DNA reads TGTGCCAGCAGTTTAGGGGGACAGGGGTCCTACGAGCAGTACTTC. It translates to CASSLGGQGSYEQYF.

This clone was seen a handful of times. The chain uses TRBV5-8 and TRBJ1-6; maybe TRBD1 (6 bases). The length of the CDR3 is 14 residues. Germline loops: CDR1 SGHTS, CDR2 YDEGEE. With 2 bases removed from V and 7 bases from J, the gap between germline ends came to 10 bases. CDR3 coding DNA: TGTGCCAGCAGCTTCAGGGGAGGAAATTCACCCCTCCACTTT. It yields the protein CASSFRGGNSPLHF.

The CDR3 sequence: CASSLAGGDEKLFF. The CDR3 bases are TGCGCCAGCAGCTTGGCCGGTGGGGATGAAAAACTGTTTTTT. This chain connects TRBV5-1 to TRBJ1-4; D is ambiguous. Looked up from germline, CDR1 is SGHRS and CDR2 is YFSETQ. CDR3 length: 14 amino acids. Trimming left V 0 bases short and J 6 bases short, with 9 bases between.

This clone has just a few counts. The V and J genes are TRBV5-1 and TRBJ1-2; possible D gene TRBD1, 5 bases. This CDR3 is built from 14 residues. From germline, CDR1 is SGHRS and CDR2 YFSETQ. Trimming cost V 4 bases and J 7 bases, with 17 bases left between them. CDR3 residues: CASSPMGGDSGYTF. CDR3 DNA sequence: TGCGCCAGCAGCCCTATGGGGGGGGACTCTGGCTACACCTTC.

This clone was recorded a few times. V gene TRBV2 combines with J gene TRBJ1-3; TRBD1 might be the D (5 bases). The CDR3 consists of 14 residues. Trimming removed 1 base from V and 15 bases from J, with 19 bases in between. The germline V gene encodes CDR1 SNHLY and CDR2 FYNNEI. CDR3 bases: TGTGCCAGCAGTGAAGGAAGGACCTGGCACGGGACATATTTT. It translates to CASSEGRTWHGTYF.

The rearrangement joins TRBV5-1 to TRBJ2-2, with no clear D. CDR1 is SGHRS and CDR2 is YFSETQ in the germline V gene. Deletions cut 5 bases from V and 6 bases from J, with 17 bases between. The CDR3 has 15 amino acids. CDR3 in DNA: TGCGCCAGCAGTCTCCGGCAGTCGGTGGCCGGGGAGCTGTTTTTT. Translating gives CASSLRQSVAGELFF. Full variable domain (remainder filled in from reference TRBV5-1 and TRBJ2-2): KAGVTQTPRYLIKTRGQQVTLSCSPISGHRSVSWYQQTPGQGLQFLFEYFSETQRNKGNFPGRFSGRQFSNSRSEMNVSTLELGDSALYLCASSLRQSVAGELFFGEGSRLTVL.

With regard to this clone: This same CDR3 is encoded by further DNA sequences in the sample. The chain combines TRBV29-1 with TRBJ1-1, with TRBD1 matching over 8 bases. This CDR3 is 13 amino acids long. Germline V CDR1 and CDR2: SQVTM, ANQGSEA. The ends lost 7 bases at V and 3 bases at J; junction bases unmatched: 7. In DNA form, the CDR3 reads TGCAGCGGAAAAGGACAGGGTGACACTGAAGCTTTCTTT. It codes for CSGKGQGDTEAFF.

This clone was seen a handful of times. This chain connects TRBV10-3 to TRBJ2-2, with D perhaps given as TRBD1 or TRBD2 (6 bases each). V lost 10 bases to trimming and J lost 4 bases, with 16 bases between them. This CDR3 has 14 residues. In germline, CDR1 is ENHRY, CDR2 SYGVKD. CDR3 amino acids: CATGAKGSTGELFF. The CDR3 DNA is TGTGCCACGGGGGCGAAAGGGTCCACCGGGGAGCTGTTTTTT.

The V call is TRBV10-1, the J call TRBJ1-1, with D perhaps matching TRBD1 (6 bases). CDR1 and CDR2 from the germline V gene are WNHNN and SYGVQD (reference sequence). V dropped 6 bases and J dropped 1 base, with 9 bases sitting between them. There are 13 residues in the CDR3. Here the CDR3 reads CASSATGNTEAFF. Here the CDR3 DNA reads TGCGCCAGCAGCGCGACAGGGAACACTGAAGCTTTCTTT.

CDR3 sequence reads: CASSESGNTIYF. The DNA for the CDR3 is TGCGCCAGCAGTGAGTCAGGAAACACCATATATTTT. The V gene is TRBV10-2, the J gene TRBJ1-3; no reliable D call. With 0 bases removed from V and 4 bases from J, the gap between germline ends came to 1 base. Germline CDR1 is WSHSY and CDR2 is SAAADI. The CDR3 length is 12 residues.

The V gene is TRBV5-4, the J gene TRBJ2-7, with TRBD2 as a possible D gene (6 bases). This CDR3 contains 14 residues. Trimming pared 4 bases from V and 0 bases from J, leaving 11 bases between. In germline, CDR1 is SGHNT, CDR2 YYREEE (reference sequence). The CDR3: CASSPGTSSYEQYF. CDR3 sequence (DNA): TGTGCCAGCAGCCCCGGGACTTCCTCCTACGAGCAGTACTTC.

This clone is a singleton in its sample. This rearrangement joins TRBV5-8 to TRBJ1-2, with a possible D match to TRBD1 (5 bases). The V gene's germline CDR1 is SGHTS and CDR2 YDEGEE. V was pared by 0 bases and J by 4 bases, with 7 bases between. The CDR3 spans 13 residues. The CDR3 DNA is TGTGCCAGCAGCTTGGACAGGTTCTATGGCTACACCTTC. It codes for CASSLDRFYGYTF. Looking up the rest from reference TRBV5-8 and TRBJ1-2 gives the full variable domain: EAGVTQSPTHLIKTRGQQATLRCSPISGHTSVYWYQQALGLGLQFLLWYDEGEERNRGNFPPRFSGRQFPNYSSELNVNALELEDSALYLCASSLDRFYGYTFGSGTRLTVV.

The chain is built from TRBV5-6 and TRBJ1-2; weak D call: TRBD1 (5 bases). The CDR3 runs to 14 residues. Trimming took 1 base from V and 2 from J, leaving 9 bases between them. Germline V gene lookup returns CDR1 SGHDT and CDR2 YYEEEE. The CDR3 region has the DNA TGTGCCAGCAGCTTGCAGGGCTGGAACTATGGCTACACCTTC. Translation: CASSLQGWNYGYTF.

CDR3 sequence (DNA): TGTGCCAGCAGTGTCGGGGGACGGATTAATGAAAAACTGTTTTTT. This codes for CASSVGGRINEKLFF. The rearrangement links TRBV2 to TRBJ1-4, with D perhaps TRBD1 (5 bases). The germline gives CDR1 SNHLY, CDR2 FYNNEI. V lost 4 bases to trimming and J lost 4 bases, with 13 bases between them. The CDR3 has 15 amino acids.

V usage is TRBV5-1 and J usage is TRBJ2-3; D unresolved. V lost 4 bases to trimming and J lost 1 base, with 4 bases between them. Germline V CDR1 and CDR2: SGHRS, YFSETQ. The CDR3 has 12 residues. CDR3 sequence (DNA): TGCGCCAGCAGCCCCGGCACAGATACGCAGTATTTT. It codes for CASSPGTDTQYF.

This clone was recorded a few times. The chain has TRBV4-2 and TRBJ1-1, with D perhaps matching TRBD1 (5 bases). Trimming stripped 4 bases from V and 0 bases from J, with 12 bases between. The CDR3 consists of 15 residues. Germline V lookup: CDR1 LGHNA, CDR2 YNFKEQ. DNA of the CDR3: TGTGCCAGCAGCCGAACGGACACCTTGAACACTGAAGCTTTCTTT. Amino acids: CASSRTDTLNTEAFF.

The J gene is TRBJ2-3, the V gene TRBV6-1; 11 bases fit TRBD2. V was pared by 1 base and J by 3 bases, with 3 bases of the junction left unmatched. CDR3 length: 16 amino acids. Germline V gene data show CDR1 as MNHNS and CDR2 as SASEGT. In DNA, the CDR3 is TGTGCCAGCAGTGAAGGACTAGCGGGAAGAACAGATACGCAGTATTTT. Protein sequence: CASSEGLAGRTDTQYF.

This chain links TRBV29-1 with TRBJ2-5; the match to TRBD1 covers 7 bases. V lost 6 bases to trimming and J lost 9 bases; unmatched junction nucleotides: 19. The V gene's germline CDR1 is SQVTM and CDR2 ANQGSEA. The CDR3 is made up of 15 amino acids. This CDR3 reads CSVGTVSGRRMAQYF. CDR3 bases: TGCAGCGTCGGGACAGTATCGGGAAGGCGTATGGCCCAGTACTTC. Using reference TRBV29-1 and TRBJ2-5 for the parts outside the CDR3, the full variable domain is SAVISQKPSRDICQRGTSLTIQCQVDSQVTMMFWYRQQPGQSLTLIATANQGSEATYESGFVIDKFPISRPNLTFSTLTVSNMSPEDSSIYLCSVGTVSGRRMAQYFGPGTRLLVL.

This rearrangement joins TRBV15 to TRBJ2-1; 12 bases align to TRBD2. The CDR3 extends over 18 amino acids. V shed 8 bases and J 5 bases; nucleotides not matched to a gene: 16. Germline V gene sequence: CDR1 LNHNV, CDR2 YYDKDF (reference sequence). The CDR3 here is CATRPSSGRAVRHNEQFF. The CDR3 DNA reads as TGTGCCACCCGGCCTTCTAGCGGGAGGGCCGTCCGGCACAATGAGCAGTTCTTC.